The sequence of this T cell receptor (beta chain) was determined in a study of blood T cell repertoires in COVID-19. Study-level background: The United States, Italy and Spain supplied acute and convalescent COVID-19 samples. Sample material is recorded as cDNA or gDNA derived from T cells, B-cell-depleted T cells, or PBMCs.

Per the original methods: Amplification with reference gene primers provided the estimates of nucleated cell counts. Sequencing was performed with immunoSEQ multiplex PCR; in TCRdb, only in-frame clones are kept and a portion is missing. That table supplies the V and J calls and clone size; D and trimming were determined from the DNA. The data show roughly 180,000 clones, roughly 84% seen once. The germline V gene encodes CDR1 MGHRA and CDR2 YSYEKL. This CDR3 spans 15 amino acids. With 1 base removed from V and 1 base from J, the gap between germline ends came to 8 bases. This clone is a singleton in its sample.

The J gene is TRBJ1-5, the V gene TRBV4-1, with D hard to call. Material for sequencing was peripheral blood. The receptor comes from a woman older than 75 with active or convalescent COVID-19. CDR3 DNA: TGCGCCAGCAGCCAAGTTGGAGCGAGCAATCAGCCCCAGCATTTT. Its translation: CASSQVGASNQPQHF.